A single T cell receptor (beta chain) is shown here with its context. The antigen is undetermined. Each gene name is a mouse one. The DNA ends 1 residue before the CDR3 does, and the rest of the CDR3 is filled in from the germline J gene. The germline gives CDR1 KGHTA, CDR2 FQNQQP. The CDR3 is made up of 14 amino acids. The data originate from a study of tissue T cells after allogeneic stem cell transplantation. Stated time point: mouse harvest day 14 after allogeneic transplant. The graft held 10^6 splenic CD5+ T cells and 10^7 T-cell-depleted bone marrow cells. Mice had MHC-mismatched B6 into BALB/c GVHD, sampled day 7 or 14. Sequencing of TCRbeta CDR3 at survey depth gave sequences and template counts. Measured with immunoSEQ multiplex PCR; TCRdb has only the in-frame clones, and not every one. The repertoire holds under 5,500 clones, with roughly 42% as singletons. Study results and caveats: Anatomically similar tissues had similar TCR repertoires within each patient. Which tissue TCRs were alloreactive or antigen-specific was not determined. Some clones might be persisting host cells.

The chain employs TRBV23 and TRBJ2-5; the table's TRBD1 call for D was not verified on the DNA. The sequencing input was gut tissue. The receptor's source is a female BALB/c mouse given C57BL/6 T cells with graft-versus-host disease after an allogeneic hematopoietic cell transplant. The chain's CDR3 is CSSSPTGYQDTQYF. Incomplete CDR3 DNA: TGCTCCAGCAGTCCTACAGGGTACCAAGACACCCAGTAC.